These 32 T cell receptor beta chains were all obtained from the same sample, sequenced in a study of control samples from healthy donors and cancer patients. Produced via immunoSEQ multiplex PCR; TCRdb's table is partial and in-frame only. The sample carries tens of thousands of clones, roughly 65% recorded once. Material: formalin-fixed, paraffin-embedded tissue. Source of these receptors: a male donor with melanoma.

CDR3 nucleotide sequence: TGTGCCAGCTCTCCCGGGACAGGGATAAACGAGCAGTACTTC. Translated: CASSPGTGINEQYF. The J gene is TRBJ2-7, the V gene TRBV18; 9 nucleotides match TRBD1. With V trimmed by 6 bases and J by 5 bases, 8 bases remained unmatched. Germline V lookup: CDR1 KGHSH, CDR2 LQKENI. CDR3 size: 14 residues.

CDR3 sequence (DNA): TGTGCCAGCAGTTTAGAGATGGGAAACACCATATATTTT. Amino acids: CASSLEMGNTIYF. This chain uses TRBV12-3 or TRBV12-4 with TRBJ1-3; D unresolved. V lost 1 base to trimming and J lost 4 bases, with 5 bases between them. The length of the CDR3 is 13 residues.

This clone was recorded many times. The V call is TRBV2, the J call TRBJ1-5, with unresolved D. The V end lost 7 bases, the J end lost 0 bases, and 10 bases lay between the germline ends. The germline CDR1 and CDR2 sequences are SNHLY and FYNNEI. CDR3 length: 14 amino acids. CDR3 in amino acids: CASTEQNSNQPQHF. The CDR3 DNA sequence: TGTGCCAGCACAGAACAAAATAGCAATCAGCCCCAGCATTTT. The full variable domain, its missing parts supplied by reference TRBV2 and TRBJ1-5, is EPEVTQTPSHQVTQMGQEVILRCVPISNHLYFYWYRQILGQKVEFLVSFYNNEISEKSEIFDDQFSVERPDGSNFTLKIRSTKLEDSAMYFCASTEQNSNQPQHFGDGTRLSIL.

This chain links TRBV27 with TRBJ1-1, with 9 bases fitting TRBD1. The length of the CDR3 is 16 residues. The germline V gene encodes CDR1 MNHEY and CDR2 SMNVEV (reference sequence). V lost 5 bases and J lost 0; bases outside the gene matches: 7. As DNA, the CDR3 is TGTGCCAGCAGTCCTACCGGGACAGGGATGAACACTGAAGCTTTCTTT. This encodes CASSPTGTGMNTEAFF.

This chain uses TRBV15 with TRBJ2-7, with a tentative D call TRBD1 (5 bases). Trimming removed 0 bases at V and 2 bases at J, with 11 bases between. The CDR3 runs to 15 residues. Germline values: CDR1 LNHNV, CDR2 YYDKDF (reference sequence). This CDR3 is CATSRDDSRPYEQYF. The DNA of the CDR3 is TGTGCCACCAGCAGAGACGACAGCCGGCCCTACGAGCAGTACTTC.

This CDR3 reads CAWSDIYRGAHEQYF. CDR3 in DNA: TGTGCCTGGAGTGACATTTATCGGGGGGCGCACGAGCAGTACTTC. This chain joins TRBV30 and TRBJ2-7; tentatively, D is TRBD2 (7 bases). This CDR3 comprises 15 residues. The V end was cut by 1 base, the J end by 5 bases, with 18 bases between. CDR1 and CDR2 (germline): GTSNPN, SVGIG (reference sequence).

A single count supports this clone. This rearrangement joins TRBV18 to TRBJ2-2; unclear D gene. The length of the CDR3 is 13 residues. Per the germline V gene, CDR1 is KGHSH and CDR2 is LQKENI. V lost 8 bases to trimming and J lost 1 base, with 8 bases between them. CDR3 DNA sequence: TGTGCCAGCGCAGTCAAGAACACCGGGGAGCTGTTTTTT. The encoded protein is CASAVKNTGELFF.

This chain uses TRBV25-1 with TRBJ1-2; D possibly corresponds to TRBD1 (6 bases). The CDR3 contains 12 residues. V lost 10 bases and J lost 8, with 17 bases in between. CDR1 is MGHDK and CDR2 is SYGVNS in the germline V gene. The CDR3 here is CATSGGAEGYTF. In DNA, the CDR3 is TGTGCCACCTCCGGGGGGGCTGAGGGCTACACCTTC.

V is TRBV5-1 and J is TRBJ2-2; unclear D gene. Germline V lookup: CDR1 SGHRS, CDR2 YFSETQ. The CDR3 loop spans 13 amino acids. Between the trimmed V and J ends, which lost 4 bases and 5 bases, there was a span of 9 bases. CDR3 bases: TGCGCCAGCAGCACCCCAGAGACCGGGGAGCTGTTTTTT. Protein product: CASSTPETGELFF.

This chain connects TRBV6-2 or TRBV6-3 to TRBJ1-2, with a weak D call TRBD1 (6 bases). The CDR3 runs to 14 residues. Germline CDR1 MNHEY, CDR2 SVGEGT. V lost 3 bases and J lost 6, with 14 bases in between. The CDR3 sequence is CASSYTLGGDGYTF. For the CDR3, the DNA is TGTGCCAGCAGTTATACCTTAGGGGGTGATGGCTACACCTTC.

The CDR3 sequence is CASRQTTDTGQYF. The CDR3 nucleotides read TGTGCCAGCAGACAAACGACAGACACTGGGCAGTACTTC. The chain uses TRBV6-5 and TRBJ2-7; perhaps TRBD1 as D (5 bases). Germline V gene data show CDR1 as MNHEY and CDR2 as SVGAGI. Trimming removed 6 bases from V and 9 bases from J, with 18 bases in between. The CDR3 loop spans 13 amino acids.

The chain is built from TRBV19 and TRBJ1-5; D is unresolved. Germline V gene lookup returns CDR1 LNHDA and CDR2 SQIVND (reference sequence). The CDR3 consists of 12 residues. The V gene lost 10 bases and the J gene lost 4 bases, with 11 bases spanning the gap. The CDR3 region is CANKEANQPQHF. CDR3 coding DNA: TGTGCCAATAAGGAGGCGAATCAGCCCCAGCATTTT.

The rearrangement uses TRBV25-1 and TRBJ2-2, with D hard to call. Trimming stripped 3 bases from V and 1 base from J, with 18 bases between. Germline V CDR1 and CDR2: MGHDK, SYGVNS. CDR3 size: 18 residues. DNA of the CDR3: TGTGCCAGCAGTGAGACGTCCGGTACGAGAGGGAACACCGGGGAGCTGTTTTTT. As protein: CASSETSGTRGNTGELFF.

The rearrangement uses TRBV24-1 and TRBJ2-3, with 10 nucleotides matching TRBD2. This CDR3 comprises 21 residues. J lost 5 bases, V lost 3 bases, and 22 bases had no gene match. CDR1 and CDR2 (germline): KGHDR, SFDVKD. For the CDR3, the DNA is TGTGCCACCAGTGATACGAAGGGCCTGACTAGCGGGTGGAGGCGCGGAGATACGCAGTATTTT. Its translation is CATSDTKGLTSGWRRGDTQYF.

About this clone itself: This may stem from a read error, because a much larger clone lies one nucleotide away. The same CDR3 can be traced to other DNA sequences in this sample. The chain carries TRBV28 and TRBJ2-1; 9 bases map to TRBD2. This CDR3 is 15 amino acids long. Germline V gene lookup returns CDR1 MDHEN and CDR2 SYDVKM. The CDR3 protein is CASRPPGLAIDEQFF. CDR3 coding DNA: TGTGCTAGCAGGCCACCGGGACTAGCTATCGATGAGCAGTTCTTC.

The chain carries TRBV19 and TRBJ2-5, with D hard to call. The V gene lost 4 bases and the J gene lost 5 bases, with 11 bases spanning the gap. The CDR3 is made up of 13 amino acids. Germline CDR1 and CDR2: LNHDA and SQIVND (reference sequence). The CDR3 sequence is CASSRVAGETQYF. The CDR3 DNA follows: TGTGCCAGTAGTAGGGTCGCCGGGGAGACCCAGTACTTC.

This clone was found many times. The rearrangement joins TRBV6-5 to TRBJ2-7, with TRBD1 matching over 7 bases. The V gene's germline CDR1 is MNHEY and CDR2 SVGAGI. Trimming took 9 bases from V and 4 from J; bases not matched to a gene: 9. This CDR3 has 13 residues. The CDR3 nucleotides are TGTGCCAGTTGGGACACAGGGGTATACGAGCAGTACTTC. The encoded protein is CASWDTGVYEQYF.

The rearrangement joins TRBV25-1 to TRBJ2-3; possibly TRBD1 for D (6 bases). V was clipped by 3 bases and J by 4 bases, with 14 bases between them. From germline, CDR1 is MGHDK and CDR2 SYGVNS. The CDR3 is 15 residues long. CDR3: CASSELTRGADTQYF. CDR3 nucleotides: TGTGCCAGCAGTGAGCTGACCAGGGGTGCAGATACGCAGTATTTT.

The chain links TRBV6-4 to TRBJ2-7, with TRBD2 matching 9 bases. Trimming at V came to 5 bases and at J to 6 bases, leaving 8 bases not matched to a gene. Germline V gene sequence: CDR1 MRHNA, CDR2 SNTAGT. The CDR3 is 14 amino acids. The CDR3 bases are TGTGCCAGCAGTCGAGTAGCGGGAGCAGCCGAGCAGTACTTC. It encodes CASSRVAGAAEQYF.

The V and J genes are TRBV6-6 and TRBJ1-1; TRBD1 matches 10 bases. The germline gives CDR1 MNHNY, CDR2 SVGAGI (reference sequence). The CDR3 covers 16 residues. J gave up 4 bases and V 5 bases, and 10 bases lay outside the gene matches. CDR3 residues: CASSPQDRGLGTEAFF. For the CDR3, the DNA is TGTGCCAGCAGTCCCCAGGACAGGGGGTTAGGCACTGAAGCTTTCTTT.

The chain has TRBV9 and TRBJ2-7; perhaps TRBD2 as D (6 bases). V lost 4 bases and J 2 bases, leaving 16 bases between the germline ends. Germline V gene lookup returns CDR1 SGDLS and CDR2 YYNGEE. The CDR3 extends over 15 amino acids. CDR3 DNA sequence: TGTGCCAGCAGCCCCGATAGCGGTATTCCCTACGAGCAGTACTTC. This encodes CASSPDSGIPYEQYF.

This clone has just one count. The chain combines TRBV24-1 with TRBJ2-1, with 7 bases fitting TRBD2. The V gene's germline CDR1 is KGHDR and CDR2 SFDVKD. Trimming cost V 5 bases and J 7 bases; bases outside gene matches: 13. CDR3 length: 16 residues. This CDR3 is CATSGRTNREANEQFF. CDR3 in DNA: TGTGCCACCAGTGGCCGGACTAACCGGGAGGCAAATGAGCAGTTCTTC.

In nucleotides, the CDR3 is TGTGCCATCAGGGGGGCGCTGAATCTCGGTGGGGCCAACGTCCTGACTTTC. Protein product: CAIRGALNLGGANVLTF. V and J are TRBV10-3 and TRBJ2-6, with a tentative D call TRBD1 (6 bases). The CDR3 is 17 amino acids. The V gene lost 6 bases and the J gene lost 3 bases, with 18 bases spanning the gap. CDR1 and CDR2 (germline): ENHRY, SYGVKD.

The genes are TRBV5-1 and TRBJ2-7; 12 nucleotides match TRBD2. Germline V lookup: CDR1 SGHRS, CDR2 YFSETQ. The CDR3 sequence is 18 residues long. The V and J ends lost 4 bases and 3 bases, in that order; junction bases with no gene match: 14. The CDR3 here is CASSMGLAGVTTNYEQYF. CDR3 bases: TGCGCCAGCAGCATGGGACTAGCGGGCGTCACCACCAACTACGAGCAGTACTTC.

CDR3 DNA: TGTGCCACCAGTGCCAAGAATGACAGGGTGTTTGATGGCTACACCTTC. It specifies CATSAKNDRVFDGYTF. The V call is TRBV24-1, the J call TRBJ1-2; TRBD1 matches at 7 bases. CDR3 size: 16 residues. Germline values: CDR1 KGHDR, CDR2 SFDVKD. The V gene end was trimmed by 5 bases and the J gene end by 6 bases; junction bases not matched to a gene: 14.

This chain links TRBV19 with TRBJ1-2, with TRBD1 matching 9 bases. This CDR3 is built from 13 residues. Germline trimming cut 4 bases from V and 7 bases from J; bases unmatched to any gene: 4. The germline V gene encodes CDR1 LNHDA and CDR2 SQIVND (reference sequence). The CDR3 protein is CASSRGQGGGYTF. The CDR3 bases are TGTGCCAGTAGTAGGGGACAGGGAGGTGGCTACACCTTC.

Of note for this clone: One end of the junction does not line up with germline, which may come from a read error. This sequence joins TRBV19 and TRBJ2-1, with D possibly matching TRBD2 (6 bases). The length of the CDR3 is 15 residues. The germline CDR1 and CDR2 sequences are LNHDA and SQIVND (reference sequence). CDR3: CASGIGGSSYNEQFF. CDR3 nucleotides: TGTGCCAGTGGTATCGGGGGTTCGAGCTACAATGAGCAGTTCTTC.

The rearrangement joins TRBV7-9 to TRBJ2-4, with D perhaps matching TRBD1 (6 bases). Germline CDR1 is SEHNR and CDR2 is FQNEAQ (reference sequence). This CDR3 is 14 amino acids long. The ends were cut back, 2 bases at V and 9 bases at J, with 14 bases in the middle. The CDR3 is CASSLRGSRSIQYF. CDR3 DNA sequence: TGTGCCAGCAGCTTAAGGGGGAGTAGAAGCATTCAGTACTTC.

Turning to this clone: The junction does not match germline at one end; this may be a read error. Other DNA variants within this sample encode the same CDR3. This chain uses TRBV5-4 with TRBJ2-7; TRBD1 or TRBD2 may be the D gene (5 bases each). Germline V CDR1 and CDR2: SGHNT, YYREEE (reference sequence). This CDR3 has 18 residues. The CDR3 bases are TGTGCCAGCAGCTCCATTTTGGGAACCCGGGGCACCTCCTACGAGCAGTACTTT. It yields the protein CASSSILGTRGTSYEQYF.

This chain links TRBV28 with TRBJ2-3; 8 nucleotides line up with TRBD1. The germline V gene encodes CDR1 MDHEN and CDR2 SYDVKM. V was clipped by 4 bases and J by 3 bases; unmatched bases: 9. This CDR3 comprises 16 residues. CDR3 bases: TGTGCCAGCAGTTCGCCAGACAGGGGAGGAACAGATACGCAGTATTTT. It specifies CASSSPDRGGTDTQYF. The full variable domain, completed using reference TRBV28 and TRBJ2-3, is DVKVTQSSRYLVKRTGEKVFLECVQDMDHENMFWYRQDPGLGLRLIYFSYDVKMKEKGDIPEGYSVSREKKERFSLILESASTNQTSMYLCASSSPDRGGTDTQYFGPGTRLTVL.

This chain connects TRBV19 to TRBJ2-1, with TRBD2 identical over 8 bases. Germline loops: CDR1 LNHDA, CDR2 SQIVND (reference sequence). This CDR3 has 13 amino acids. The trim removed 1 base at V and 13 bases at J, leaving 6 bases unmatched. The CDR3 here is CASSIALGGGQFF. CDR3 in DNA: TGTGCCAGTAGTATAGCGCTCGGGGGGGGTCAGTTCTTC. Drawing the rest from reference TRBV19 and TRBJ2-1, the complete variable domain is DGGITQSPKYLFRKEGQNVTLSCEQNLNHDAMYWYRQDPGQGLRLIYYSQIVNDFQKGDIAEGYSVSREKKESFPLTVTSAQKNPTAFYLCASSIALGGGQFFGPGTRLTVL.

V gene TRBV7-8 combines with J gene TRBJ2-3; D gene uncertain. The CDR3 is made up of 12 amino acids. Germline lookup yields CDR1 SGHVS and CDR2 FQNEAQ. Trimming cost V 5 bases and J 2 bases, with 5 bases left between them. The CDR3 DNA follows: TGTGCCAGCAGCCCATACACAGATACGCAGTATTTT. Translating gives CASSPYTDTQYF.